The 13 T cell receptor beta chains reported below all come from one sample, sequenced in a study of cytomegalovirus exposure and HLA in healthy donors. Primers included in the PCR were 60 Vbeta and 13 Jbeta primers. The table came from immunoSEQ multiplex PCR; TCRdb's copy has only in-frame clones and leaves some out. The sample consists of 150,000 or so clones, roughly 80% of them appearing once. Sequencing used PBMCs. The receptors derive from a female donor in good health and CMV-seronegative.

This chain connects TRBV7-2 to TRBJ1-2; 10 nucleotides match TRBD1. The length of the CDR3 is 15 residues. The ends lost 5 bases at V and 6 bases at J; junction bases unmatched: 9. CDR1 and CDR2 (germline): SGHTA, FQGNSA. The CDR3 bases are TGTGCCAGCAGCATACTGACAGGGGGCGCCGATGGCTACACCTTC. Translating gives CASSILTGGADGYTF.

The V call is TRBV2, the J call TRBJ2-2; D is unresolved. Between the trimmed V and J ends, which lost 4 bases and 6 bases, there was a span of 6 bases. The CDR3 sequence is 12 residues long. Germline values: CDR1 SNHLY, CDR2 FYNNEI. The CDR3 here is CASSAAAGELFF. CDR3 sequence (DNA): TGTGCCAGCAGTGCTGCAGCCGGGGAGCTGTTTTTT.

The CDR3, as DNA: TGTGCCAGCAGCTTATCTGGCCAGGGGGGAGGATCCGGGGAGCTGTTTTTT. Protein product: CASSLSGQGGGSGELFF. This chain connects TRBV7-6 to TRBJ2-2, with D possibly matching TRBD1 (7 bases). CDR1 and CDR2 from the germline V gene are SGHVS and FNYEAQ. V was shortened by 2 bases and J by 6 bases, with 19 bases between the two germline ends. This CDR3 is 17 amino acids long.

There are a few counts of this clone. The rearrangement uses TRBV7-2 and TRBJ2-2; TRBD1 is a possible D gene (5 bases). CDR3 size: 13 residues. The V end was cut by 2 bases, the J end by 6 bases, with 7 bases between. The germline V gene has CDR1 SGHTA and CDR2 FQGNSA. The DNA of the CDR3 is TGTGCCAGCAGCTTATTAGGGGCCGGGGAGCTGTTTTTT. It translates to CASSLLGAGELFF.

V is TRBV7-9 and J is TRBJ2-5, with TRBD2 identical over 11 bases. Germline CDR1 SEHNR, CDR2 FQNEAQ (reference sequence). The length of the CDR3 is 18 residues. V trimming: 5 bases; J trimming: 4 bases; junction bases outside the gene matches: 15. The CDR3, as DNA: TGTGCCAGCAGCCCAAACCGACTAGCGGGGCGGTCTGTAGAGACCCAGTACTTC. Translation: CASSPNRLAGRSVETQYF. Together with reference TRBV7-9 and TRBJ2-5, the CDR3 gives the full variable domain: DTGVSQNPRHKITKRGQNVTFRCDPISEHNRLYWYRQTLGQGPEFLTYFQNEAQLEKSRLLSDRFSAERPKGSFSTLEIQRTEQGDSAMYLCASSPNRLAGRSVETQYFGPGTRLLVL.

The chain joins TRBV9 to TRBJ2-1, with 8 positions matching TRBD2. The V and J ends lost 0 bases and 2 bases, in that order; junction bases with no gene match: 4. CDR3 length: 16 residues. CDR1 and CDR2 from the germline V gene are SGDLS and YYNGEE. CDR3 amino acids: CASSVDGGGTYNEQFF. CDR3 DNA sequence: TGTGCCAGCAGCGTAGACGGGGGGGGGACCTACAATGAGCAGTTCTTC.

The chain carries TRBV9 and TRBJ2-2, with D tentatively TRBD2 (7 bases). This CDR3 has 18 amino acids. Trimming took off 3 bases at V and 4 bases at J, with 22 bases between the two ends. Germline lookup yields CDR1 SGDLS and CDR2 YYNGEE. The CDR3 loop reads CASSAGGRGTWATGELFF. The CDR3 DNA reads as TGTGCCAGCAGCGCCGGGGGGAGGGGGACCTGGGCCACCGGGGAGCTGTTTTTT.

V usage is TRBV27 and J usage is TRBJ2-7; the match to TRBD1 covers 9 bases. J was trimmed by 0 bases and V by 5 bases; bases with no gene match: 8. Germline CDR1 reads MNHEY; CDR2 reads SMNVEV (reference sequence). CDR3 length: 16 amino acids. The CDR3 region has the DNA TGTGCCAGCAGTATTCTCACAGGGGGCAACTCCTACGAGCAGTACTTC. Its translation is CASSILTGGNSYEQYF.

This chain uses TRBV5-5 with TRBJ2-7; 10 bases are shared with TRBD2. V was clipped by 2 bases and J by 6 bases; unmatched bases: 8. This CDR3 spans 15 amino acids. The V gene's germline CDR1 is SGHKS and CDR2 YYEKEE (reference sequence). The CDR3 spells CASSFSLAGISEQYF. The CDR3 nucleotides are TGTGCCAGCAGCTTTTCACTAGCGGGAATCTCCGAGCAGTACTTC.

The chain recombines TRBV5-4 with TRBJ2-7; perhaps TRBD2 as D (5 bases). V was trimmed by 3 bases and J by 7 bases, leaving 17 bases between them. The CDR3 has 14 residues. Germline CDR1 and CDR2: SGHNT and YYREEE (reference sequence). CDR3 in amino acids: CASSSTGQTKEQYF. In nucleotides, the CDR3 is TGTGCCAGCAGCTCCACGGGCCAGACTAAAGAGCAGTACTTC.

The CDR3 sequence: CASRVKATGDYGYTF. The CDR3 nucleotides are TGCGCCAGCAGGGTCAAAGCGACAGGAGACTATGGCTACACCTTC. The chain joins TRBV5-1 to TRBJ1-2, with TRBD1 as a possible D gene (6 bases). Deletions cut 5 bases from V and 3 bases from J, with 17 bases between. Germline V gene lookup returns CDR1 SGHRS and CDR2 YFSETQ. This CDR3 contains 15 residues.

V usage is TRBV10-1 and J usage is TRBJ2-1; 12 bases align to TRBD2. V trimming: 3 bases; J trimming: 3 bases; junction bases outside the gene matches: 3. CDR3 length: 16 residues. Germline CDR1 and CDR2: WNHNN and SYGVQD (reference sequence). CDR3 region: CASSEGTSGFYNEQFF. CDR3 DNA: TGCGCCAGCAGTGAAGGGACTAGCGGGTTCTACAATGAGCAGTTCTTC.

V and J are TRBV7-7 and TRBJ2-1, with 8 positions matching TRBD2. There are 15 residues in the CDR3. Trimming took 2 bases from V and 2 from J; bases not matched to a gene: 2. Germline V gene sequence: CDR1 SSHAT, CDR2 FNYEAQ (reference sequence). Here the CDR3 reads CASSLNGGAYNEQFF. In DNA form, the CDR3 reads TGTGCCAGCAGCTTAAACGGGGGGGCCTACAATGAGCAGTTCTTC.